The next 18 T cell receptor beta chains were all read from a single sample in a study of Graves' ophthalmopathy and Graves' hyperthyroidism. Amplification targeted the TCR beta CDR3 regions, with RNA transcripts as the source material. HTBI-primed first-round RT-PCR preceded second-round multiplex PCR. TCRdb processed the multiplex PCR reads anew with MiXCR; each CDR3 protein has one entry. The sample yields 400,000 or so distinct CDR3 sequences, approximately 18% seen once. The sequenced sample was peripheral blood. The receptors come from an adult woman with stable Graves' hyperthyroidism.

This clonotype was recorded many times. The rearrangement uses TRBV6-2 or TRBV6-3 and TRBJ1-5; 11 nucleotides match TRBD1. Germline lookup yields CDR1 MNHEY and CDR2 SVGEGT. V was pared by 5 bases and J by 5 bases, with 2 bases of the junction left unmatched. CDR3 length: 14 residues. CDR3 in amino acids: CASSRTGGHQPQHF. The CDR3 DNA reads as TGTGCCAGCAGTCGGACAGGGGGCCATCAGCCCCAGCATTTT.

This clonotype was observed many times. This chain uses TRBV5-1 with TRBJ2-5; 7 nucleotides align to TRBD1. Germline trimming cut 3 bases from V and 4 bases from J; bases unmatched to any gene: 6. Per germline, CDR1 SGHRS and CDR2 YFSETQ. The CDR3 contains 14 residues. CDR3 DNA: TGCGCCAGCAGCTCCCCCAGGGGGACAGAGACCCAGTACTTC. Translating it yields CASSSPRGTETQYF.

The chain recombines TRBV7-8 with TRBJ1-1; 9 bases match TRBD1. Germline loops: CDR1 SGHVS, CDR2 FQNEAQ. This CDR3 comprises 16 residues. The junction had 8 bases not matched to a gene; V was cut back by 6 bases and J by 0 bases. The CDR3 coding sequence is TGTGCCAGCAGGCCCGGGACAGGGACCCTGAACACTGAAGCTTTCTTT. This codes for CASRPGTGTLNTEAFF.

This clonotype was recorded many times. The rearrangement joins TRBV4-1 to TRBJ1-5, with 7 bases fitting TRBD1. Germline values: CDR1 MGHRA, CDR2 YSYEKL. This CDR3 spans 14 amino acids. V dropped 2 bases and J dropped 5; count of bases not matched to a gene: 3. The CDR3 sequence is CASSQNRGDQPQHF. The CDR3 DNA follows: TGCGCCAGCAGCCAAAACAGGGGAGATCAGCCCCAGCATTTT.

There are many counts of this clonotype. At one boundary the junction diverges from the germline segment, which might be a read error. This sequence joins TRBV20-1 and TRBJ1-1; TRBD1 agrees at 9 bases. In germline, CDR1 is DFQATT, CDR2 SNEGSKA (reference sequence). The CDR3 spans 12 residues. The CDR3 sequence is CSAAGTGFIQAF. The DNA for the CDR3 is TGCAGTGCGGCCGGGACAGGGTTTATTCAAGCGTTT.

A note on this clonotype: A clone one base away is much larger, so this may be a read error. Likely a read error: the CDR3 ends without its conserved phenylalanine or tryptophan. The chain couples TRBV20-1 to TRBJ2-7, with no clear D. Germline-derived CDR1 and CDR2 are DFQATT and SNEGSKA (reference sequence). The CDR3 has 14 amino acids. Trimming took off 1 base at V and 2 bases at J, with 12 bases between the two ends. The CDR3 spells CSARAPNPPYEQYL. The CDR3 nucleotides are TGCAGTGCTAGAGCCCCGAATCCTCCCTACGAGCAGTACCTC.

V usage is TRBV20-1 and J usage is TRBJ2-7, with 11 bases that match TRBD2. Per germline, CDR1 DFQATT and CDR2 SNEGSKA (reference sequence). The ends lost 2 bases at V and 6 bases at J; junction bases unmatched: 6. This CDR3 is 14 amino acids long. The CDR3 sequence is CSARPGTSGREQYF. DNA for the CDR3: TGCAGTGCTAGACCCGGGACTAGCGGACGCGAGCAGTACTTC.

This clonotype has a count of ten or more. The genes are TRBV12-5 and TRBJ1-2, with no clear D. CDR1 and CDR2 (germline): LGHNT, FRNRAP. CDR3 length equals 12 residues. The V and J ends lost 5 bases and 7 bases respectively, with 11 bases between them. Here the CDR3 DNA reads TGTGCTAGTGGTCCCCTTGTAGGTGGCTACACCTTC. Amino acid sequence: CASGPLVGGYTF.

This chain links TRBV10-3 with TRBJ2-7; 7 nucleotides match TRBD2. The ends lost 6 bases at V and 0 bases at J; junction bases unmatched: 11. The CDR3 consists of 16 residues. From germline, CDR1 is ENHRY and CDR2 SYGVKD. This chain's CDR3 is CAIRASGGATSYEQYF. The CDR3 DNA reads as TGTGCCATCAGGGCTAGCGGAGGGGCTACCTCCTACGAGCAGTACTTC.

Note on this clonotype: It may be a read error: a sequence one base away is much more abundant. The chain uses TRBV2 and TRBJ1-3; D unresolved. V was shortened by 7 bases and J by 8 bases, with 12 bases between the two germline ends. Germline CDR1 and CDR2: SNHLY and FYNNEI. The CDR3 is 12 residues long. The CDR3 loop reads CASTDGEDTIYF. DNA of the CDR3: TGTGCCAGCACCGATGGGGAAGACACCATATATTTT.

This clonotype came up many times. This chain connects TRBV7-2 to TRBJ1-2; D might be TRBD1 (6 bases). This CDR3 is built from 14 residues. Germline V gives CDR1 SGHTA, CDR2 FQGNSA. V was clipped by 0 bases and J by 3 bases, with 8 bases between them. The CDR3 nucleotides read TGTGCCAGCAGCTTAGCGGGGGCCGACTATGGCTACACCTTC. Protein sequence: CASSLAGADYGYTF.

This clonotype was picked up many times. The chain combines TRBV7-2 with TRBJ2-7; no reliable D call. Between the trimmed V and J ends, which lost 1 base and 6 bases, there was a span of 4 bases. The CDR3 covers 11 residues. Germline assignment: CDR1 SGHTA and CDR2 FQGNSA. The CDR3 bases are TGTGCCAGCAGCTTAGACAGCGAGCAGTACTTC. Its translation is CASSLDSEQYF.

This clonotype was seen repeatedly, ten times or more. The V and J genes are TRBV6-6 and TRBJ1-1, with 7 nucleotides matching TRBD1. Germline-derived CDR1 and CDR2 are MNHNY and SVGAGI (reference sequence). The CDR3 runs 17 residues. Trimming at V came to 2 bases and at J to 6 bases, leaving 15 bases not matched to a gene. In DNA, the CDR3 is TGTGCCAGCAGTTACCCTCCCGTGAGGGGGCGCGATCCTGAAGCTTTCTTT. Protein product: CASSYPPVRGRDPEAFF.

This clonotype was detected ten times or more. A read error is possible here, since a much larger clone lies one base away. The chain uses TRBV2 and TRBJ1-2; 7 nucleotides align to TRBD1. The CDR3 covers 19 residues. Germline V lookup: CDR1 SNHLY, CDR2 FYNNEI. Written as DNA, the CDR3 is TGTGCCAGCAGTGAACCCACGAGGAGTCCCAGGGGGGCGGTCTATGGCCACACCTTC. Translating gives CASSEPTRSPRGAVYGHTF. Full variable domain (missing parts from reference TRBV2 and TRBJ1-2): EPEVTQTPSHQVTQMGQEVILRCVPISNHLYFYWYRQILGQKVEFLVSFYNNEISEKSEIFDDQFSVERPDGSNFTLKIRSTKLEDSAMYFCASSEPTRSPRGAVYGHTFGSGTRLTVV.

This clonotype has only a few counts. V and J are TRBV5-6 and TRBJ1-1, with 7 bases that match TRBD1. The V and J ends lost 1 base and 4 bases, in that order; junction bases with no gene match: 10. The germline V gene has CDR1 SGHDT and CDR2 YYEEEE. CDR3 length: 16 amino acids. The CDR3 here is CASSLRDRRGFTEAFF. DNA of the CDR3: TGTGCCAGCAGCTTGCGGGACAGAAGAGGATTCACTGAAGCTTTCTTT.

This clonotype was observed at least ten times. The chain joins TRBV19 to TRBJ2-7, with TRBD2 identical over 10 bases. Germline loops: CDR1 LNHDA, CDR2 SQIVND (reference sequence). The CDR3 length is 15 residues. V lost 2 bases to trimming and J lost 5 bases; unmatched junction nucleotides: 6. The CDR3 here is CASSINSGLAHEQYF. In DNA, the CDR3 is TGTGCCAGTAGTATAAATTCGGGACTAGCGCACGAGCAGTACTTC.

Notes on this clonotype: A junction boundary mismatches the germline segment, possibly from a read error. The rearrangement uses TRBV5-5 and TRBJ2-1; TRBD1 agrees at 9 bases. Germline V gene data show CDR1 as SGHKS and CDR2 as YYEKEE (reference sequence). This CDR3 region has 16 residues. CDR3: CASSLRPGQGYNEKFF. The CDR3 bases are TGTGCCAGCAGCCTTCGACCGGGACAGGGCTACAATGAGAAGTTCTTC.

This clonotype was detected ten times or more. V and J are TRBV7-9 and TRBJ2-5, with D unresolved. The V gene's germline CDR1 is SEHNR and CDR2 FQNEAQ (reference sequence). The CDR3 sequence is 14 residues long. The V and J ends lost 4 bases and 4 bases respectively, with 13 bases between them. Written as DNA, the CDR3 is TGTGCCAGCAGCTGGAGTGGGATTGGAGAGACCCAGTACTTC. Encoded protein: CASSWSGIGETQYF.